The 27 T cell receptor beta chains reported below all come from one sample, sequenced in a study of identifying expanded T cells in peripheral blood. Sequenced by immunoSEQ multiplex PCR; TCRdb stores in-frame clones only, minus some. Of some 75,000 clones listed, almost 90% are singletons. Sample: blood. These receptor sequences come from a person aged 18 to 70 in good health.

This chain links TRBV7-2 with TRBJ1-2; TRBD1 aligns across 10 bases. The CDR3 length is 16 residues. CDR1 is SGHTA and CDR2 is FQGNSA in the germline V gene. The J segment lost 0 bases and the V segment lost 4 bases, leaving 5 bases of the junction unmatched. The DNA of the CDR3 is TGTGCCAGCAGCTCCGGGGGGACAGGGGCTAACTATGGCTACACCTTC. The encoded protein is CASSSGGTGANYGYTF.

The genes are TRBV2 and TRBJ1-3; no firm D call. Trimming took 8 bases from V and 8 from J, leaving 7 bases between them. CDR3 length: 10 residues. Germline CDR1 is SNHLY and CDR2 is FYNNEI. In DNA, the CDR3 is TGTGCCAGCCGGGGAGACACCATATATTTT. The encoded protein is CASRGDTIYF.

This clone has only a few counts. The chain has TRBV29-1 and TRBJ2-2; TRBD1 matches 9 bases. Trimming took 4 bases from V and 3 from J; bases not matched to a gene: 3. Germline V gene lookup returns CDR1 SQVTM and CDR2 ANQGSEA. The CDR3 contains 14 residues. The CDR3 here is CSVARDRDTGELFF. The CDR3 DNA follows: TGCAGCGTTGCCCGGGACAGGGACACCGGGGAGCTGTTTTTT.

The chain recombines TRBV7-8 with TRBJ2-5; TRBD2 matches 8 bases. Trimming removed 5 bases from V and 4 bases from J; junction bases left unmatched: 15. The CDR3 is made up of 17 amino acids. Germline CDR1 SGHVS, CDR2 FQNEAQ. The CDR3 DNA is TGTGCCAGCAGCCGAGGGGGAGGCGGGGGGTTTGGAGAGACCCAGTACTTC. Translated: CASSRGGGGGFGETQYF.

The chain couples TRBV5-1 to TRBJ2-2; a possible D gene is TRBD2 (6 bases). Trimming removed 0 bases at V and 2 bases at J, with 11 bases between. The CDR3 runs to 16 residues. Germline values: CDR1 SGHRS, CDR2 YFSETQ. For the CDR3, the DNA is TGCGCCAGCAGCTTGGTGGGGGGACCCAACACCGGGGAGCTGTTTTTT. This sequence encodes CASSLVGGPNTGELFF.

This chain connects TRBV4-1 to TRBJ2-1; 14 bases are a match to TRBD2. There are 16 residues in the CDR3. V shed 2 bases and J 7 bases; nucleotides not matched to a gene: 4. CDR1 MGHRA and CDR2 YSYEKL come from the germline V gene. The CDR3 sequence is CASSQLTSGGVNEQFF. CDR3 nucleotides: TGCGCCAGCAGCCAACTGACTAGCGGGGGGGTGAATGAGCAGTTCTTC.

The gene calls are TRBV6-1 and TRBJ2-1, with a tentative D call TRBD1 (6 bases). The germline V gene encodes CDR1 MNHNS and CDR2 SASEGT. The CDR3 has 18 residues. Trimming cost V 0 bases and J 1 base, with 16 bases left between them. DNA for the CDR3: TGTGCCAGCAGTGAAGCGCGCTACGGGACAAGATCCTACAATGAGCAGTTCTTC. Amino acids: CASSEARYGTRSYNEQFF.

V is TRBV2 and J is TRBJ2-1, with 8 bases matching TRBD1. J lost 7 bases, V lost 3 bases, and 5 bases had no gene match. Germline V CDR1 and CDR2: SNHLY, FYNNEI. The CDR3 sequence is 14 residues long. CDR3 in DNA: TGTGCCAGCAGTGACAGGGGGCCGAGGAATGAGCAGTTCTTC. As protein: CASSDRGPRNEQFF.

The chain links TRBV7-7 to TRBJ2-5; TRBD1 matches 9 bases. With V trimmed by 5 bases and J by 4 bases, 8 bases remained unmatched. The CDR3 spans 15 residues. Germline V gene data show CDR1 as SSHAT and CDR2 as FNYEAQ (reference sequence). CDR3 DNA sequence: TGTGCCAGCAGCCCGACGGGACAGGGCGGAGAGACCCAGTACTTC. Translated: CASSPTGQGGETQYF.

The V call is TRBV9, the J call TRBJ2-3; 12 positions agree with TRBD2. V shed 1 base, J shed 4 bases, and the junction held 7 bases outside the gene matches. This CDR3 comprises 17 residues. Germline V gene sequence: CDR1 SGDLS, CDR2 YYNGEE. The CDR3 nucleotides are TGTGCCAGCAGCGTACCTAGAGGACTAGCGGGATCAGATACGCAGTATTTT. Its translation is CASSVPRGLAGSDTQYF.

The rearrangement joins TRBV20-1 to TRBJ2-7; D gene unclear. Trimming left V 6 bases short and J 2 bases short, with 8 bases between. Germline V lookup: CDR1 DFQATT, CDR2 SNEGSKA (reference sequence). The CDR3 sequence is 11 residues long. Here the CDR3 reads CSADEAYEQYF. CDR3 in DNA: TGCAGTGCAGACGAGGCCTACGAGCAGTACTTC.

V and J are TRBV7-9 and TRBJ2-2; either TRBD1 or TRBD2 may supply D (5 bases each). The CDR3 spans 15 residues. Germline CDR1 SEHNR, CDR2 FQNEAQ (reference sequence). Trimming took off 4 bases at V and 2 bases at J, with 11 bases between the two ends. CDR3 sequence: CASSSEDTNTGELFF. In DNA form, the CDR3 reads TGTGCCAGCAGCTCGGAGGACACCAACACCGGGGAGCTGTTTTTT.

The chain recombines TRBV21-1 with TRBJ1-5; the tabulated D call, TRBD1, remains unverified against the DNA. TRBV21-1 is annotated as a pseudogene. The CDR3 runs 15 residues. CDR3 sequence reads: CASSHRQGTLEPQHF. In DNA form, the CDR3 reads TGTGCCAGCAGCCATCGACAGGGGACGTTGGAGCCCCAGCATTTT.

The chain has TRBV4-1 and TRBJ2-6; D perhaps matches TRBD1 (6 bases). The CDR3 is 19 residues long. The ends were cut back, 1 base at V and 2 bases at J, with 18 bases in the middle. Germline assignment: CDR1 MGHRA and CDR2 YSYEKL. CDR3 amino acids: CASSQANYRDGAGANVLTF. DNA for the CDR3: TGCGCCAGCAGCCAAGCCAATTACAGGGATGGGGCTGGGGCCAACGTCCTGACTTTC.

The gene calls are TRBV5-8 and TRBJ2-1; no definite D call. The V and J ends lost 0 bases and 0 bases respectively, with 22 bases between them. In germline, CDR1 is SGHTS, CDR2 YDEGEE. CDR3 length equals 20 residues. Here the CDR3 DNA reads TGTGCCAGCAGCTTGGATTATGGAGAGTTTTCCTTTGTCTCCTACAATGAGCAGTTCTTC. Protein product: CASSLDYGEFSFVSYNEQFF. The variable domain in full, completed from reference TRBV5-8 and TRBJ2-1, reads EAGVTQSPTHLIKTRGQQATLRCSPISGHTSVYWYQQALGLGLQFLLWYDEGEERNRGNFPPRFSGRQFPNYSSELNVNALELEDSALYLCASSLDYGEFSFVSYNEQFFGPGTRLTVL.

This chain connects TRBV29-1 to TRBJ1-2, with a possible D match to TRBD1 (5 bases). Germline V gene lookup returns CDR1 SQVTM and CDR2 ANQGSEA. Trimming stripped 0 bases from V and 8 bases from J, with 22 bases between. CDR3 length: 16 residues. The CDR3 protein is CSVEDMGRRQAGGYTF. The CDR3 nucleotides read TGCAGCGTTGAAGATATGGGACGGCGGCAGGCTGGAGGCTACACCTTC.

J is TRBJ2-5 and V is TRBV7-9, with D possibly TRBD2 on 6 matching bases. The CDR3 has 12 residues. Trimming stripped 4 bases from V and 10 bases from J, with 13 bases between. Per germline, CDR1 SEHNR and CDR2 FQNEAQ (reference sequence). CDR3 residues: CASSWGVGDQYF. The CDR3 DNA is TGTGCCAGCAGCTGGGGGGTGGGCGACCAGTACTTC.

This chain connects TRBV28 to TRBJ1-5; no firm D call. CDR3 length: 16 amino acids. Trimming took off 6 bases at V and 2 bases at J, with 17 bases between the two ends. Germline loops: CDR1 MDHEN, CDR2 SYDVKM. The CDR3 nucleotides read TGTGCCAGCAGCCCCCTCCGTCGGTCTGGCAATCAGCCCCAGCATTTT. It is translated as CASSPLRRSGNQPQHF.

The chain has TRBV4-1 and TRBJ2-5; D perhaps matches TRBD1 (6 bases). The V gene lost 4 bases and the J gene lost 4 bases, with 7 bases spanning the gap. Germline CDR1 is MGHRA and CDR2 is YSYEKL. The CDR3 contains 12 residues. In nucleotides, the CDR3 is TGCGCCAGCAGCCGAGGGGGAGAGACCCAGTACTTC. It encodes CASSRGGETQYF.

The chain employs TRBV27 and TRBJ1-1; D ambiguous. This CDR3 is built from 13 residues. Trimming removed 0 bases from V and 3 bases from J, with 5 bases in between. Germline loops: CDR1 MNHEY, CDR2 SMNVEV (reference sequence). This chain's CDR3 is CASSLSKYTEAFF. CDR3 nucleotides: TGTGCCAGCAGTTTATCAAAGTACACTGAAGCTTTCTTT.

V gene TRBV9 combines with J gene TRBJ2-2; no clear D gene. This CDR3 spans 12 amino acids. Germline V lookup: CDR1 SGDLS, CDR2 YYNGEE. With 7 bases removed from V and 5 bases from J, the gap between germline ends came to 9 bases. In nucleotides, the CDR3 is TGTGCCAGCGGAAGTAAAACCGGGGAGCTGTTTTTT. Its translation: CASGSKTGELFF. The variable domain in full, with the rest retrieved from reference TRBV9 and TRBJ2-2, is DSGVTQTPKHLITATGQRVTLRCSPRSGDLSVYWYQQSLDQGLQFLIQYYNGEERAKGNILERFSAQQFPDLHSELNLSSLELGDSALYFCASGSKTGELFFGEGSRLTVL.

This chain connects TRBV9 to TRBJ2-3; D is perhaps TRBD1 (6 bases). The germline V and J ends were trimmed by 2 bases and 2 bases, with 9 bases remaining between them. The germline V gene has CDR1 SGDLS and CDR2 YYNGEE. This CDR3 has 14 residues. This chain's CDR3 is CASSVGASTDTQYF. The CDR3 nucleotides are TGTGCCAGCAGCGTGGGGGCCTCCACAGATACGCAGTATTTT.

DNA of the CDR3: TGTGCCAGCAGAACATTAGCCGGGGAGCTGTTTTTT. The encoded protein is CASRTLAGELFF. The V call is TRBV13, the J call TRBJ2-2; D unresolved. This CDR3 comprises 12 residues. Germline loops: CDR1 PRHDT, CDR2 FYEKMQ (reference sequence). The germline V and J ends were trimmed by 6 bases and 6 bases, with 8 bases remaining between them.

This sequence joins TRBV6-1 and TRBJ2-7; the D is unclear. Germline-derived CDR1 and CDR2 are MNHNS and SASEGT. Trimming removed 7 bases from V and 4 bases from J, with 11 bases in between. The CDR3 is 12 residues long. This CDR3 reads CASTETQYEQYF. DNA of the CDR3: TGTGCCAGCACCGAGACCCAATACGAGCAGTACTTC.

This chain uses TRBV11-3 with TRBJ2-5, with D perhaps TRBD1 or TRBD2 (6 bases each). The CDR3 is 16 residues long. Germline CDR1 SGHNT, CDR2 YENEEA. V dropped 5 bases and J dropped 2 bases, with 18 bases sitting between them. The CDR3 nucleotides read TGTGCCAGCAGCGGAGGGACAACGACCAAACAAGAGACCCAGTACTTC. Translation: CASSGGTTTKQETQYF.

This sequence joins TRBV28 and TRBJ2-1; weak D call: TRBD2 (7 bases). V dropped 3 bases and J dropped 8 bases, with 17 bases sitting between them. Germline lookup yields CDR1 MDHEN and CDR2 SYDVKM. This CDR3 is built from 15 residues. The CDR3 bases are TGTGCCAGCAGTTTTAGGGGGAGGGCTCTCCATGAGCAGTTCTTC. As protein: CASSFRGRALHEQFF.

The rearrangement uses TRBV5-1 and TRBJ1-1; D is unresolved. CDR1 is SGHRS and CDR2 is YFSETQ in the germline V gene. This CDR3 spans 16 amino acids. Trimming removed 4 bases at V and 0 bases at J, with 16 bases between. CDR3 nucleotide sequence: TGCGCCAGCAGCCTCCTTAATCTAAGGGTGAACACTGAAGCTTTCTTT. Translated, it gives CASSLLNLRVNTEAFF.